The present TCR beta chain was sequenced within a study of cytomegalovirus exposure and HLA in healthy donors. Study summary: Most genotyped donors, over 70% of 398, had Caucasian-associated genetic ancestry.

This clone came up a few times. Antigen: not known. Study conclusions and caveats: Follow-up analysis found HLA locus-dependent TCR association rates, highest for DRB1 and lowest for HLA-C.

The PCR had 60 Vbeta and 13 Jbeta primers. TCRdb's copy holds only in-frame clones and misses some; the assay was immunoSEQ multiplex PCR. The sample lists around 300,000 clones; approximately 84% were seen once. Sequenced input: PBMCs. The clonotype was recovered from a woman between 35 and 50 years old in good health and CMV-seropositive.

The CDR3 DNA reads TGTGCCACGAATTCCCGGGGGGGGAAAACCGGGGAGCTGTTTTTT. It encodes CATNSRGGKTGELFF. The chain joins TRBV19 to TRBJ2-2, with 8 bases matching TRBD2. With 10 bases clipped from V and 5 bases from J, the junction kept 12 bases outside the gene matches. The CDR3 runs 15 residues. Germline values: CDR1 LNHDA, CDR2 SQIVND (reference sequence).